The 30 T cell receptor beta chains in this list originate from one sample, sequenced in a study of long-term antiretroviral therapy in people with HIV. Version v3.0 of the immunoSEQ assay ran at survey level. The method was immunoSEQ multiplex PCR; TCRdb's version includes in-frame clones alone and lacks a portion of them. The sample has fewer than 40,000 clones; about four fifths are singletons. Sample: unsorted PBMCs, taken 1.9 years after starting antiretroviral therapy. The receptors derive from a man between 18 and 29 years old with HIV.

This chain links TRBV6-1 with TRBJ2-7, with D maybe TRBD1 (5 bases). The V gene's germline CDR1 is MNHNS and CDR2 SASEGT. The CDR3 is 15 amino acids. V gave up 0 bases and J gave up 2 bases, with 11 bases separating them. CDR3 loop: CASSEALGAPYEQYV. The CDR3 nucleotides are TGTGCCAGCAGTGAAGCGCTAGGGGCCCCCTACGAGCAGTACGTC.

This CDR3 is CASSPTGQPQHF. In DNA form, the CDR3 reads TGTGCCAGCTCACCAACGGGTCAGCCCCAGCATTTT. The V and J genes are TRBV18 and TRBJ1-5, with unresolved D. The V gene's germline CDR1 is KGHSH and CDR2 LQKENI. V dropped 2 bases and J dropped 6 bases, with 5 bases sitting between them. The CDR3 is made up of 12 amino acids. Filled out from reference TRBV18 and TRBJ1-5, the complete variable domain reads NAGVMQNPRHLVRRRGQEARLRCSPMKGHSHVYWYRQLPEEGLKFMVYLQKENIIDESGMPKERFSAEFPKEGPSILRIQQVVRGDSAAYFCASSPTGQPQHFGDGTRLSIL.

The chain is built from TRBV5-1 and TRBJ1-1; D may be TRBD1 (5 bases). This CDR3 region has 14 residues. V shed 5 bases and J shed 5 bases, with 16 bases lying between them. CDR1 and CDR2 (germline): SGHRS, YFSETQ. CDR3 in amino acids: CASRGSQGGTEAFF. CDR3 nucleotides: TGCGCCAGCAGAGGATCCCAGGGTGGGACTGAAGCTTTCTTT. The variable domain in full, completed from reference TRBV5-1 and TRBJ1-1, reads KAGVTQTPRYLIKTRGQQVTLSCSPISGHRSVSWYQQTPGQGLQFLFEYFSETQRNKGNFPGRFSGRQFSNSRSEMNVSTLELGDSALYLCASRGSQGGTEAFFGQGTRLTVV.

The V call is TRBV25-1, the J call TRBJ2-3; TRBD2 agrees at 10 bases. Germline V gives CDR1 MGHDK, CDR2 SYGVNS. The CDR3 is 17 residues long. The trim removed 7 bases at V and 1 base at J, leaving 11 bases unmatched. The CDR3 sequence: CASTPPGLAGGTDTQYF. The CDR3 DNA sequence: TGTGCCAGCACTCCTCCCGGGCTAGCGGGGGGCACAGATACGCAGTATTTT.

This sequence joins TRBV28 and TRBJ2-7; D could derive from TRBD1 or TRBD2 (6 bases each). The CDR3 runs 15 residues. Germline V gene sequence: CDR1 MDHEN, CDR2 SYDVKM. Trimming left V 3 bases short and J 9 bases short, with 21 bases between. Written as DNA, the CDR3 is TGTGCCAGCAGTTTTAGGGAGGCCAGGGGCTTACTGCAGTACGTC. Translated, it gives CASSFREARGLLQYV.

This clone ranks as medium-sized. The V gene is TRBV23-1, the J gene TRBJ2-1; a weak D match, TRBD1 (5 bases). TRBV23-1 falls under the ORF class, with uncertain function. This CDR3 spans 13 amino acids. V was clipped by 4 bases and J by 8 bases, with 12 bases between them. For the CDR3, the DNA is TGCGCCAGCAGTCGAAAGGGGCACTATGAGCAGTTCTTC. Translating gives CASSRKGHYEQFF.

The chain recombines TRBV27 with TRBJ1-3; perhaps TRBD1 as D (6 bases). Germline V CDR1 and CDR2: MNHEY, SMNVEV (reference sequence). The V end was cut by 5 bases, the J end by 11 bases, with 16 bases between. This CDR3 contains 13 residues. The CDR3 spells CASSPTGWDAIYF. The CDR3, as DNA: TGTGCCAGCAGTCCGACAGGCTGGGACGCCATATATTTT.

CDR3 loop: CSAGDRVGAFF. CDR3 sequence (DNA): TGCAGTGCCGGAGACAGGGTCGGAGCTTTCTTT. The genes are TRBV20-1 and TRBJ1-1, with 7 positions matching TRBD1. CDR1 is DFQATT and CDR2 is SNEGSKA in the germline V gene (reference sequence). The CDR3 is made up of 11 amino acids. Trimming took 6 bases from V and 10 from J; bases not matched to a gene: 8.

V is TRBV7-9 and J is TRBJ2-3; D remains ambiguous. This CDR3 has 14 residues. Between the trimmed V and J ends, which lost 3 bases and 4 bases, there was a span of 11 bases. Germline CDR1 SEHNR, CDR2 FQNEAQ (reference sequence). The CDR3: CASSFVGRSDTQYF. The CDR3 bases are TGTGCCAGCAGCTTCGTTGGCCGTTCAGATACGCAGTATTTT.

This clone was detected only a few times. The chain joins TRBV7-9 to TRBJ1-4, with D maybe TRBD1 (5 bases). Germline lookup yields CDR1 SEHNR and CDR2 FQNEAQ (reference sequence). V was trimmed by 5 bases and J by 6 bases, leaving 13 bases between them. There are 14 residues in the CDR3. The CDR3 spells CASSAGTGDEKLFF. The CDR3 DNA reads as TGTGCCAGCAGCGCCGGGACGGGGGATGAAAAACTGTTTTTT.

CDR3 residues: CASSPPTGTLTDTQYF. The CDR3 nucleotides read TGTGCCAGCAGCCCACCCACAGGGACCCTCACAGATACGCAGTATTTT. The chain uses TRBV7-6 and TRBJ2-3, with a possible D match to TRBD1 (6 bases). The CDR3 runs to 16 residues. V shed 5 bases and J shed 2 bases, with 17 bases lying between them. The V gene's germline CDR1 is SGHVS and CDR2 FNYEAQ.

The gene calls are TRBV28 and TRBJ1-1; unclear D gene. V lost 7 bases and J 3 bases, leaving 18 bases between the germline ends. The CDR3 is 15 amino acids. Germline CDR1 MDHEN, CDR2 SYDVKM. The CDR3 DNA reads TGTGCCAGCAAACACCAACAGATACCTCACACTGAAGCTTTCTTT. Residues: CASKHQQIPHTEAFF.

The chain carries TRBV9 and TRBJ2-2; TRBD2 aligns across 11 bases. The CDR3 loop spans 18 amino acids. Per germline, CDR1 SGDLS and CDR2 YYNGEE. Germline trimming cut 0 bases from V and 0 bases from J; bases unmatched to any gene: 4. The CDR3 sequence: CASSVGLAGSANTGELFF. The CDR3 DNA is TGTGCCAGCAGCGTAGGACTAGCGGGGTCCGCGAACACCGGGGAGCTGTTTTTT.

V gene TRBV7-8 combines with J gene TRBJ2-3, with 7 bases that match TRBD1. V dropped 4 bases and J dropped 2; count of bases not matched to a gene: 18. Germline V gene lookup returns CDR1 SGHVS and CDR2 FQNEAQ. This CDR3 is built from 19 residues. The CDR3 bases are TGTGCCAGCAGCTGGAACTGGGAAGGGACAGACCCTATCACAGATACGCAGTATTTT. Its translation: CASSWNWEGTDPITDTQYF.

The chain carries TRBV27 and TRBJ2-2; D is unclear. Trimming shortened V by 0 bases and J by 1 base, and 6 bases separated the two germline ends. The CDR3 contains 15 residues. Germline assignment: CDR1 MNHEY and CDR2 SMNVEV (reference sequence). As DNA, the CDR3 is TGTGCCAGCAGTTTATCCGGGTTGAACACCGGGGAGCTGTTTTTT. Translated, it gives CASSLSGLNTGELFF.

The rearrangement joins TRBV25-1 to TRBJ2-1, with D possibly matching TRBD2 (7 bases). This CDR3 is built from 13 residues. Between the trimmed V and J ends, which lost 4 bases and 6 bases, there was a span of 10 bases. Germline CDR1 and CDR2: MGHDK and SYGVNS. DNA of the CDR3: TGTGCCAGCAGTGGGGGGGGCCTCAATGAGCAGTTCTTC. Protein: CASSGGGLNEQFF.

A few counts support this clone. This rearrangement joins TRBV6-4 to TRBJ1-5; D call uncertain. CDR3 length equals 14 residues. Trimming stripped 3 bases from V and 1 base from J, with 7 bases between. Germline V gene data show CDR1 as MRHNA and CDR2 as SNTAGT. CDR3 loop: CASSEGDSNQPQHF. The CDR3 coding sequence is TGTGCCAGCAGTGAAGGCGACAGCAATCAGCCCCAGCATTTT.

The chain carries TRBV7-9 and TRBJ1-4, with no clear D. The germline CDR1 and CDR2 sequences are SEHNR and FQNEAQ (reference sequence). V dropped 8 bases and J dropped 2 bases, with 9 bases sitting between them. The length of the CDR3 is 13 residues. The CDR3 nucleotides are TGTGCCAGCGTCGATTGGACTAATGAAAAACTGTTTTTT. This sequence encodes CASVDWTNEKLFF.

The V gene is TRBV30, the J gene TRBJ1-1; D remains unclear. The CDR3 contains 17 residues. V lost 0 bases to trimming and J lost 1 base, with 18 bases between them. Per germline, CDR1 GTSNPN and CDR2 SVGIG (reference sequence). CDR3 bases: TGTGCCTGGAGTGTACGGTTCCTCGGCAAAGAGAACACTGAAGCTTTCTTT. It specifies CAWSVRFLGKENTEAFF.

This chain connects TRBV21-1 to TRBJ1-3; the table's TRBD1 call for D was not verified on the DNA. TRBV21-1 is annotated as a pseudogene. The CDR3 runs 11 residues. The DNA for the CDR3 is TGTTTCCAACACTCTGGAAACACCATATATTTT. Translating gives CFQHSGNTIYF.

This chain uses TRBV6-5 with TRBJ1-5; D not resolved. This CDR3 is built from 12 residues. V dropped 7 bases and J dropped 7 bases, with 11 bases sitting between them. Germline-derived CDR1 and CDR2 are MNHEY and SVGAGI. CDR3: CASTSGNQPQHF. The CDR3 DNA reads as TGTGCCAGCACTTCGGGTAACCAGCCCCAGCATTTT.

The genes are TRBV9 and TRBJ2-3, with D uncertain. V was trimmed by 2 bases and J by 2 bases, leaving 18 bases between them. The CDR3 extends over 17 amino acids. Germline CDR1 is SGDLS and CDR2 is YYNGEE. CDR3 region: CASSVGPARGFTDTQYF. As DNA, the CDR3 is TGTGCCAGCAGCGTCGGGCCCGCCAGAGGATTCACAGATACGCAGTATTTT. Variable domain in full (rest from reference TRBV9 and TRBJ2-3): DSGVTQTPKHLITATGQRVTLRCSPRSGDLSVYWYQQSLDQGLQFLIQYYNGEERAKGNILERFSAQQFPDLHSELNLSSLELGDSALYFCASSVGPARGFTDTQYFGPGTRLTVL.

The chain employs TRBV5-1 and TRBJ2-3; D gene uncertain. Trimming left V 3 bases short and J 3 bases short, with 8 bases between. Germline V gene sequence: CDR1 SGHRS, CDR2 YFSETQ. The CDR3 contains 13 residues. As DNA, the CDR3 is TGCGCCAGCAGCTCACAATCGACAGATACGCAGTATTTT. This sequence encodes CASSSQSTDTQYF. Full variable domain (rest looked up from reference TRBV5-1 and TRBJ2-3): KAGVTQTPRYLIKTRGQQVTLSCSPISGHRSVSWYQQTPGQGLQFLFEYFSETQRNKGNFPGRFSGRQFSNSRSEMNVSTLELGDSALYLCASSSQSTDTQYFGPGTRLTVL.

This sequence joins TRBV19 and TRBJ1-2, with D maybe TRBD1 (6 bases). This CDR3 is built from 12 residues. V lost 5 bases and J 7 bases, leaving 11 bases between the germline ends. Germline values: CDR1 LNHDA, CDR2 SQIVND (reference sequence). DNA for the CDR3: TGTGCCAGTAGTCGCGCAGGGGTTGGCTACACCTTC. Amino acids: CASSRAGVGYTF. The entire variable domain, with the rest obtained from reference TRBV19 and TRBJ1-2, is as follows: DGGITQSPKYLFRKEGQNVTLSCEQNLNHDAMYWYRQDPGQGLRLIYYSQIVNDFQKGDIAEGYSVSREKKESFPLTVTSAQKNPTAFYLCASSRAGVGYTFGSGTRLTVV.

The chain couples TRBV27 to TRBJ2-3; D is possibly TRBD2 (6 bases). Trimming took off 6 bases at V and 1 base at J, with 17 bases between the two ends. CDR1 and CDR2 from the germline V gene are MNHEY and SMNVEV (reference sequence). This CDR3 has 16 amino acids. CDR3 region: CASRDTWRVGTDTQYF. CDR3 nucleotides: TGTGCCAGCAGGGACACGTGGAGGGTCGGCACAGATACGCAGTATTTT.

This chain joins TRBV23-1 and TRBJ2-7; the D gene is possibly TRBD2 (6 bases). TRBV23-1 is flagged as an ORF with uncertain function. Trimming stripped 10 bases from V and 1 base from J, with 26 bases between. This CDR3 is built from 17 residues. CDR3 region: CAIRAWSGSLKSYEQYV. The CDR3 nucleotides read TGCGCCATCAGGGCGTGGTCCGGGAGTTTAAAATCCTACGAGCAGTACGTC.

The chain recombines TRBV28 with TRBJ1-2, with a tentative D call TRBD1 (5 bases). CDR3 length: 13 amino acids. Germline CDR1 is MDHEN and CDR2 is SYDVKM. Trimming removed 4 bases from V and 4 bases from J, with 10 bases in between. Written as DNA, the CDR3 is TGTGCCAGCAGTTCCTCAGGGCGCTATGGCTACACCTTC. Its translation: CASSSSGRYGYTF.

A remark on this clone: This sample includes further DNA sequences coding for the same CDR3. V usage is TRBV28 and J usage is TRBJ1-5; D gene ambiguous. Germline loops: CDR1 MDHEN, CDR2 SYDVKM. The CDR3 is 15 amino acids. The ends were cut back, 3 bases at V and 4 bases at J, with 13 bases in the middle. CDR3: CASSLITASNQPQHF. CDR3 DNA: TGTGCCAGCAGTTTGATCACGGCGTCAAATCAGCCCCAGCATTTT.

V is TRBV28 and J is TRBJ2-5; maybe TRBD2 (5 bases). Germline V gene data show CDR1 as MDHEN and CDR2 as SYDVKM. CDR3 size: 13 residues. Trimming took off 11 bases at V and 0 bases at J, with 13 bases between the two ends. Here the CDR3 reads CAGLAPYQETQYF. The CDR3 DNA follows: TGTGCCGGCCTAGCACCGTACCAAGAGACCCAGTACTTC.

V is TRBV28 and J is TRBJ1-5; no firm D call. Trimming pared 7 bases from V and 4 bases from J, leaving 17 bases between. This CDR3 contains 15 residues. Looked up from germline, CDR1 is MDHEN and CDR2 is SYDVKM. CDR3 DNA sequence: TGTGCCAGCAACACACGGTGGGGTGAAAATCAGCCCCAGCATTTT. Encoded protein: CASNTRWGENQPQHF.